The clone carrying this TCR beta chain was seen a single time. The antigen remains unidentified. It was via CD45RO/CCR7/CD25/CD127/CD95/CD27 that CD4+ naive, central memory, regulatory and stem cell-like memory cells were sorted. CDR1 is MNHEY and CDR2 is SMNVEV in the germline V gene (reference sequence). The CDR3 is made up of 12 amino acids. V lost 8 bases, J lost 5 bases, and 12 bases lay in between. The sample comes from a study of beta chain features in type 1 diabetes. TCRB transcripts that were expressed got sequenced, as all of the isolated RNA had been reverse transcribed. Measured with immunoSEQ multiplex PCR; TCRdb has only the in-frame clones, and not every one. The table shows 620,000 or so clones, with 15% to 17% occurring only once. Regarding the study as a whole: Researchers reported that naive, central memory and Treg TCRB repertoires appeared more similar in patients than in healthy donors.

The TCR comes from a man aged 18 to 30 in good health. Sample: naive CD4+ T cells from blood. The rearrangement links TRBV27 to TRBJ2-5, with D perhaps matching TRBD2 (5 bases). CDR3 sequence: CASPRRVETQYF. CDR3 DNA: TGTGCCAGCCCTAGGCGGGTGGAGACCCAGTACTTC.